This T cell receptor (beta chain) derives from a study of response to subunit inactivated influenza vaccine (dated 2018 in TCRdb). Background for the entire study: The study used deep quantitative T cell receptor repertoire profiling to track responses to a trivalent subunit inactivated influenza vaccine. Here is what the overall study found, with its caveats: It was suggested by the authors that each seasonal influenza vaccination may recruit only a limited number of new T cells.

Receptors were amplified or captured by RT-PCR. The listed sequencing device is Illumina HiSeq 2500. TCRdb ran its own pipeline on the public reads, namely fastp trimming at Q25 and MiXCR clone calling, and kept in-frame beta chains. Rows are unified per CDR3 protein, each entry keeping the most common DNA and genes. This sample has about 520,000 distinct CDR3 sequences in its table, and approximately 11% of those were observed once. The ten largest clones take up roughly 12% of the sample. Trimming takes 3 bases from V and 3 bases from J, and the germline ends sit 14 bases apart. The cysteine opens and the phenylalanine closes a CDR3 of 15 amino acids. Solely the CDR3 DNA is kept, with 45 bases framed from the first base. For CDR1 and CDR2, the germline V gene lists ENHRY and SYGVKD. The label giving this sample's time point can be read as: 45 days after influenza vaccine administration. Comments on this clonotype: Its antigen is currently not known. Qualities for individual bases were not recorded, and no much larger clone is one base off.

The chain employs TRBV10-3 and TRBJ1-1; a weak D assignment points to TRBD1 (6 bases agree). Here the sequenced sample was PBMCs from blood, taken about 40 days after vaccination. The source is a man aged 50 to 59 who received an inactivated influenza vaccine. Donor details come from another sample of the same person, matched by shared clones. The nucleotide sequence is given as TGTGCCATCAGTGAACACAGGGTTTTAGACACTGAAGCTTTCTTT. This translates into CAISEHRVLDTEAFF.